This T cell receptor (beta chain) was recovered during a study of blood T cell repertoires in COVID-19. Overall study context: Sources were T cells, B-cell-depleted T cells, or PBMCs; the material itself was cDNA or gDNA.

Libraries were prepared by immunoSEQ multiplex PCR; TCRdb keeps only in-frame clonotypes and omits some of them. The top ten clones hold 5% to 5.5% of a sample with approximately 400,000 clones, roughly 80% of them seen once. The ends were cut back, 3 bases at V and 4 bases at J, with 11 bases in the middle. The germline CDR1 and CDR2 sequences are SGHTS and YDEGEE. CDR3 size: 13 residues. All enrollees were roughly 18 to 89 years old and from fewer than 30 US areas. Participant-given clinical history determined each cohort assignment. What the recovered Cohort 3 donors had was two negative PCRs, clearance, or symptom resolution.

This clonotype was obtained from a woman between 50 and 59 years old who had recovered from COVID-19. The sequencing sample was made of PBMCs or T cells enriched from blood (not recorded which). This chain links TRBV5-8 with TRBJ2-7; a weak D match, TRBD1 (6 bases). The CDR3 sequence is CASSSMDRYEQYF. CDR3 nucleotide sequence: TGTGCCAGCAGCTCTATGGACAGATACGAGCAGTACTTC.